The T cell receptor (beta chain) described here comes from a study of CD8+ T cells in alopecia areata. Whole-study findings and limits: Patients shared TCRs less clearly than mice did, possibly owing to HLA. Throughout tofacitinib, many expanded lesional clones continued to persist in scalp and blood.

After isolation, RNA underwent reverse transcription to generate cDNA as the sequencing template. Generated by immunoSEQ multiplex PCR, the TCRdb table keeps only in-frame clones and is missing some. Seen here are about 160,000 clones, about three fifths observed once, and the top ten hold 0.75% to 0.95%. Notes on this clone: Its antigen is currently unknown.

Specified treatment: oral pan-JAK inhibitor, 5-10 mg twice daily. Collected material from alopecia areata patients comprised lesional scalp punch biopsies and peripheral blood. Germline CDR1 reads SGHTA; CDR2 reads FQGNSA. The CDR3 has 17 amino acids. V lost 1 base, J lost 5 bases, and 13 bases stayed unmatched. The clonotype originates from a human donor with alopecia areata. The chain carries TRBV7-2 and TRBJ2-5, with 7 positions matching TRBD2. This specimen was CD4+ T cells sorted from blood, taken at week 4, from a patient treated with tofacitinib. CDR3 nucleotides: TGTGCCAGCAGCTTAGTTACCTTGGGGGGGACTTGGGAGACCCAGTACTTC. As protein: CASSLVTLGGTWETQYF. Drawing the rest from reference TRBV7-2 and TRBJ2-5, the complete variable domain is GAGVSQSPSNKVTEKGKDVELRCDPISGHTALYWYRQSLGQGLEFLIYFQGNSAPDKSGLPSDRFSAERTGGSVSTLTIQRTQQEDSAVYLCASSLVTLGGTWETQYFGPGTRLLVL.